The entry below describes one T cell receptor (beta chain). The sample belongs to a study of blood T cell repertoires in COVID-19. About the study: T cells, B-cell-depleted T cells, or PBMCs provided the cDNA or gDNA that served as material.

Sequencing used immunoSEQ multiplex PCR; TCRdb keeps in-frame clones, though not all of them. The profile covers hundreds of thousands of clones, with 88% appearing a single time and around 8% taken by the ten largest. This CDR3 has 15 residues. Between the trimmed V and J ends, which lost 4 bases and 5 bases, there was a span of 15 bases. Germline-derived CDR1 and CDR2 are SGDLS and YYNGEE. Assignments of participants to cohorts depended upon their own reported clinical history. J is TRBJ1-4 and V is TRBV9, with D perhaps matching TRBD1 (5 bases). This TCR was recovered from an older woman who had recovered from COVID-19. The sequenced material came from PBMCs or T cells enriched from blood (not recorded which). CDR3 bases: TGTGCCAGCAGCCTCCGGGGGGAGCAGAATGAAAAACTGTTTTTT. This sequence encodes CASSLRGEQNEKLFF.